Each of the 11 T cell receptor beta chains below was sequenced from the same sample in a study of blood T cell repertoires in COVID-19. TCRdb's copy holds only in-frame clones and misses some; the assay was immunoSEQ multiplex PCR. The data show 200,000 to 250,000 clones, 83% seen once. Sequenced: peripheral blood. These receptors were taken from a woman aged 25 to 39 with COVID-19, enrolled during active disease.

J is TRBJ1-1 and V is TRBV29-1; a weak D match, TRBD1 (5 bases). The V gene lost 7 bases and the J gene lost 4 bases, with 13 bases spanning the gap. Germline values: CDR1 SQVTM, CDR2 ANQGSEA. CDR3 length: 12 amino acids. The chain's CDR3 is CSAYQGSTEAFF. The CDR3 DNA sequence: TGCAGCGCCTATCAGGGTTCCACTGAAGCTTTCTTT.

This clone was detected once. Here the CDR3 reads CASSLPRVSSYNSPLHF. The CDR3 nucleotides are TGTGCCAGCAGCCTCCCACGGGTTAGCTCCTATAATTCACCCCTCCACTTT. The rearrangement links TRBV6-2 or TRBV6-3 to TRBJ1-6; D is unclear. CDR3 length: 17 residues. From germline, CDR1 is MNHEY and CDR2 SVGEGT. V lost 6 bases to trimming and J lost 0 bases, with 15 bases between them.

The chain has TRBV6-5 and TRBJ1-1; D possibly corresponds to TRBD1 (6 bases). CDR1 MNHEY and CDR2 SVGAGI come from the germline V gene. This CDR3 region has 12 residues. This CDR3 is CACKQGVAEAFF. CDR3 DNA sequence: TGTGCTTGCAAACAGGGCGTGGCTGAAGCTTTCTTT.

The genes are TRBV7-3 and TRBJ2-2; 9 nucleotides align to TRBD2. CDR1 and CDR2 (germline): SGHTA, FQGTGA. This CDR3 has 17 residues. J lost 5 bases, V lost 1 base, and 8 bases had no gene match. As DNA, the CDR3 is TGTGCCAGCAGCTTAAACCTAGCGGGGATCTGGACCGGGGAGCTGTTTTTT. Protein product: CASSLNLAGIWTGELFF.

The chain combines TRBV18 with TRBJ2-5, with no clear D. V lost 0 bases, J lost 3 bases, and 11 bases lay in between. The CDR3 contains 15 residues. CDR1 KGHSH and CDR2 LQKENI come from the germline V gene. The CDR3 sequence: CASSPPRGSEETQYF. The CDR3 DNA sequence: TGTGCCAGCTCACCACCTAGAGGCAGCGAAGAGACCCAGTACTTC.

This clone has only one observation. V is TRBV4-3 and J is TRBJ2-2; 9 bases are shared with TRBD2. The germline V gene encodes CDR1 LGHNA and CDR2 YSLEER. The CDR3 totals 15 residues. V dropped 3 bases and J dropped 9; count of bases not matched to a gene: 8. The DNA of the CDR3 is TGCGCCAGCAGCCAGGTGTTTAGCGGGAGCAGGGAGCTGTTTTTT. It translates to CASSQVFSGSRELFF.

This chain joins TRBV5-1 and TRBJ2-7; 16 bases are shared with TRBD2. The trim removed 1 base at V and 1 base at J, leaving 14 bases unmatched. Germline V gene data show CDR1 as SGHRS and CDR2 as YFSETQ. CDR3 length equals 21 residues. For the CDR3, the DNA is TGCGCCAGCAGCTTGCGCGTCTCTCCGGGACTAGCGGGGGGGCCTTCCTACGAGCAGTACTTC. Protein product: CASSLRVSPGLAGGPSYEQYF.

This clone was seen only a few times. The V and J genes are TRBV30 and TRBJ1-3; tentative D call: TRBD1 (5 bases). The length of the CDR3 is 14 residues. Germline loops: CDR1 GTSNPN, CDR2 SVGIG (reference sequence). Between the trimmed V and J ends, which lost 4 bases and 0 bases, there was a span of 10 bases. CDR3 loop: CAWTATVSGNTIYF. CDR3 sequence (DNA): TGTGCCTGGACCGCGACAGTCTCTGGAAACACCATATATTTT.

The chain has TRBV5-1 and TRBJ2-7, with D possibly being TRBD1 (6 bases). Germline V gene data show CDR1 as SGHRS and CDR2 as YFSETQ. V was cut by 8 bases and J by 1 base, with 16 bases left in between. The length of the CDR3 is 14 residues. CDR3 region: CASSGTSRSYEQYF. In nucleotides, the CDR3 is TGCGCCAGTTCCGGGACATCGAGATCCTACGAGCAGTACTTC.

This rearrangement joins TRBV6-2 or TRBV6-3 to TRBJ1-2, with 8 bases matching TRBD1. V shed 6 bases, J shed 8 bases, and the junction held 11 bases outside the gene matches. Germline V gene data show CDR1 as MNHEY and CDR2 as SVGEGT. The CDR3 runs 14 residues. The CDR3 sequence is CASSSIGQGRGYTF. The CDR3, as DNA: TGTGCCAGCAGCTCAATAGGACAGGGACGGGGCTACACCTTC.

The chain's CDR3 is CASSSQGTEAFF. CDR3 DNA sequence: TGTGCCAGCAGCTCCCAGGGGACTGAAGCTTTCTTT. V is TRBV9 and J is TRBJ1-1; possibly TRBD1 for D (6 bases). Germline CDR1 reads SGDLS; CDR2 reads YYNGEE. The CDR3 is made up of 12 amino acids. Trimming took 4 bases from V and 5 from J, leaving 9 bases between them. Full variable domain (missing parts from reference TRBV9 and TRBJ1-1): DSGVTQTPKHLITATGQRVTLRCSPRSGDLSVYWYQQSLDQGLQFLIQYYNGEERAKGNILERFSAQQFPDLHSELNLSSLELGDSALYFCASSSQGTEAFFGQGTRLTVV.